These T cell receptor beta chains were read from a single sample in a study of cytomegalovirus exposure and HLA in healthy donors. This table comes from immunoSEQ multiplex PCR, and its TCRdb copy is limited to in-frame clones, with some not included. The sample holds approximately 130,000 clones, over 65% seen once. Sequencing was done on a sample of PBMCs. The receptors were gathered from a man younger than 35 in good health and CMV-seronegative. The conserved cysteine and the conserved F or W are not part of the CDR3 here. D genes are given only for firm matches.

len	d_gene	v_gene	j_gene	CDR3aa
12	.	TRBV6-5	TRBJ1-1	ASSYAGANTEAF
14	TRBD1	TRBV5-1	TRBJ1-2	ASSSSSRQGAGGYT
13	.	TRBV4-2	TRBJ2-2	ASSQEGENTGELF
11	.	TRBV15	TRBJ2-7	ATSRDRGFEQY
12	.	TRBV7-9	TRBJ1-3	SSSQQGAGNTIY
11	.	TRBV5-1	TRBJ2-5	ASSTGKKETQY
12	.	TRBV5-8	TRBJ1-1	ASSSPRVNTEAF
13	.	TRBV11-2	TRBJ2-7	ASSTEGSGTYEQY
11	.	TRBV2	TRBJ2-7	ASSHGEAYEQY
11	.	TRBV10-2	TRBJ1-4	ASTGYQNEKLF
12	.	TRBV2	TRBJ2-2	ASTGGESTGELF
19	TRBD2	TRBV10-3	TRBJ2-1	AISEHPGTSGGSYSYNEQF
11	.	TRBV7-2	TRBJ2-7	ASSLEPGNEQY
13	.	TRBV6-1	TRBJ1-2	ASSEGGRTNYGYT
12	.	TRBV6-1	TRBJ2-7	ASSFYSSSYEQY
11	.	TRBV6-5	TRBJ2-5	ASSYSLQETQY
14	TRBD2	TRBV6-5	TRBJ2-1	ASSYDGTSGGDEQF
11	.	TRBV7-8	TRBJ1-1	ASSLYGGDEAF
15	TRBD1	TRBV6-1	TRBJ1-2	ASSEEVYRQGLYGYT
13	TRBD2	TRBV6-1	TRBJ2-1	ASRTGTSVYNEQF
15	.	TRBV19	TRBJ1-1	ASSILEGMVPDTEAF
11	.	TRBV15	TRBJ1-4	ATSKKDTGKLF
12	TRBD1	TRBV18	TRBJ2-2	ASSPWDSTGELF
13	.	TRBV4-3	TRBJ2-5	ASSQDEARRRTQY
12	.	TRBV2	.	ASSDRPYSYEQY
11	.	TRBV7-9	TRBJ1-1	ASSLRERTEAF
12	.	TRBV6-1	TRBJ1-1	ASRMDPWRTEAF
14	.	TRBV15	TRBJ2-5	ATSITSSGGQETQY
13	TRBD2	TRBV27	TRBJ2-3	ASSLGLADTDTQY
11	.	TRBV11-2	TRBJ1-5	ASSHGGNQPQH
12	TRBD1	TRBV19	TRBJ1-2	ASSSGTGRYGYT
12	.	TRBV2	TRBJ1-2	ASPVQGVWDGYT
11	TRBD1	TRBV19	TRBJ1-6	ASKDRGGSPLH
16	TRBD2	TRBV19	TRBJ2-3	ASSGGVAGGRSTDTQY
12	.	TRBV6-6	TRBJ2-7	ASSYAYGSYEQY
12	.	TRBV19	TRBJ2-2	ASSFRREDGELF
13	TRBD1	TRBV2	TRBJ2-3	ASSWGQGYTDTQY
15	TRBD2	TRBV6-1	TRBJ2-2	ASSALAGGEGSGELF
11	.	TRBV5-6	TRBJ2-5	ASSLRLWETQY
12	.	TRBV5-1	TRBJ2-5	ASSLGLARETQY